A selection of T cell receptor beta chains follows, all from one sample in a study of blood T cell repertoires in COVID-19. Method: immunoSEQ multiplex PCR; TCRdb's copy keeps in-frame clones and lacks some. Seen here are 55,000 to 70,000 clones, around 76% observed once, and the top ten hold around 5%. The sequenced sample consisted of peripheral blood. The receptors shown here come from a human donor in a cohort sampled during active COVID-19. The conserved cysteine and the conserved F or W are not part of the CDR3 here. D genes are given only for firm matches.

D: TRBD1
V: TRBV25-1
J: TRBJ1-1
CDR3: ASSETGTVANTEAF

D: TRBD1
V: TRBV7-9
J: TRBJ1-1
CDR3: ASSSRQGTEAF

D: .
V: TRBV6-6
J: TRBJ1-6
CDR3: ASLLNTGYNSPLH

D: .
V: TRBV18
J: TRBJ1-1
CDR3: ASSPFDTTGTEAF

D: TRBD1
V: TRBV6-6
J: TRBJ1-4
CDR3: ASRLTGVSEKLF

D: .
V: TRBV7-6
J: TRBJ1-1
CDR3: ASSSHEYTEAF

D: .
V: TRBV6-6
J: TRBJ1-4
CDR3: ASSPNGGGGDEKLF

D: TRBD1
V: TRBV18
J: TRBJ1-3
CDR3: ASSPTGTGNTIY

D: TRBD1
V: TRBV19
J: TRBJ1-1
CDR3: ASSPGTGNTEAF

D: TRBD2
V: TRBV18
J: TRBJ2-7
CDR3: ASSPLLRGGRAFEQY

D: TRBD1
V: TRBV5-8
J: TRBJ1-6
CDR3: ASSPGQGYSPLH

D: TRBD2
V: TRBV6-6
J: TRBJ2-7
CDR3: ASSYAGAGYEQY